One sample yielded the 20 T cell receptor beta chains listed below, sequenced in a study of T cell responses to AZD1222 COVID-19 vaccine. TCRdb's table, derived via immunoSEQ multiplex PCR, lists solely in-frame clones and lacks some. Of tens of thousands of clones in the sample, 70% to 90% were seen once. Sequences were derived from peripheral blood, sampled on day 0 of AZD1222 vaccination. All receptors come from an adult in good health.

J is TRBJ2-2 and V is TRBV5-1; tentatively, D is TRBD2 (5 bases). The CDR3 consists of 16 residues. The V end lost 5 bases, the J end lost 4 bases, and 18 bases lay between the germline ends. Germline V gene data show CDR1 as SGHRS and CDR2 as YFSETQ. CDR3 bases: TGCGCCAGCAGTATTACGGGATCTTTGAGCACCGGGGAGCTGTTTTTT. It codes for CASSITGSLSTGELFF.

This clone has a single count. The CDR3 DNA is TGTGCCAGCTCACCGGTGACCGGGGAGCTGTTTTTT. Translating gives CASSPVTGELFF. The genes are TRBV18 and TRBJ2-2; D unclear. The germline V gene has CDR1 KGHSH and CDR2 LQKENI. The CDR3 has 12 amino acids. V gave up 3 bases and J gave up 5 bases, with 4 bases separating them.

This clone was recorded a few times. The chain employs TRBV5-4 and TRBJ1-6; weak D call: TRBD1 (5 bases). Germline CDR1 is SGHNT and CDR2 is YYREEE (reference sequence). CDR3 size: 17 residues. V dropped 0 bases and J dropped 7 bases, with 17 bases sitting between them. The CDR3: CASSLGPTETGNSPLHF. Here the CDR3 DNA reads TGTGCCAGCAGCTTGGGCCCGACAGAGACGGGAAATTCACCCCTCCACTTT.

CDR3 region: CASRMYSNQPQHF. DNA for the CDR3: TGTGCCAGCCGTATGTATAGCAATCAGCCCCAGCATTTT. The chain combines TRBV6-5 with TRBJ1-5; no definite D call. This CDR3 is 13 amino acids long. Germline CDR1 MNHEY, CDR2 SVGAGI. V was clipped by 8 bases and J by 0 bases, with 8 bases between them.

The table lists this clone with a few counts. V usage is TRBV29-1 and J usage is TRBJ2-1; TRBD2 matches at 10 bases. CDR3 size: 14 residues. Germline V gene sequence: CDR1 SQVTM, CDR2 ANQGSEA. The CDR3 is CTASRTSGYNEQFF. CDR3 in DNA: TGCACCGCCTCTCGGACTAGCGGCTACAATGAGCAGTTCTTC.

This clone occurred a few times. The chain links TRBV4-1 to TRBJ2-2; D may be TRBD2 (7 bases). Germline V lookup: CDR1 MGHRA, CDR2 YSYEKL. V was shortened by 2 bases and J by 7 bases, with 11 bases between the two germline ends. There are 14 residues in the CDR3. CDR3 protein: CASSQTGRDGELFF. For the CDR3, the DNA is TGCGCCAGCAGCCAAACAGGGAGGGACGGGGAGCTGTTTTTT.

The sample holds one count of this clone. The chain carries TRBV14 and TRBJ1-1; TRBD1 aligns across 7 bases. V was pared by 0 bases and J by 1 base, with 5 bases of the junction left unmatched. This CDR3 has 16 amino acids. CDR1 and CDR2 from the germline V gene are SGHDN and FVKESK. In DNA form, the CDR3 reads TGTGCCAGCAGCCAAGATGCGGGACAGTGGAACACTGAAGCTTTCTTT. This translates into CASSQDAGQWNTEAFF. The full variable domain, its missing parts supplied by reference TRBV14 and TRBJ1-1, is EAGVTQFPSHSVIEKGQTVTLRCDPISGHDNLYWYRRVMGKEIKFLLHFVKESKQDESGMPNNRFLAERTGGTYSTLKVQPAELEDSGVYFCASSQDAGQWNTEAFFGQGTRLTVV.

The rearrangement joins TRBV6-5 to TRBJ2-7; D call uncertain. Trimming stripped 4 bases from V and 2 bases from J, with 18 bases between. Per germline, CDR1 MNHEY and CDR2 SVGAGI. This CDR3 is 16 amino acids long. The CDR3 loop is CASSLNPQASPYEQYF. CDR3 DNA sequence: TGTGCCAGCAGTTTAAATCCGCAGGCGTCCCCCTACGAGCAGTACTTC.

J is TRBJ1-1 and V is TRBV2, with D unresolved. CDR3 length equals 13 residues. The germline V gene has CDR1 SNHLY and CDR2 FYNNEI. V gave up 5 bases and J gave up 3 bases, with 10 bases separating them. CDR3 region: CASSWEEDTEAFF. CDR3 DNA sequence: TGTGCCAGCAGTTGGGAGGAGGACACTGAAGCTTTCTTT.

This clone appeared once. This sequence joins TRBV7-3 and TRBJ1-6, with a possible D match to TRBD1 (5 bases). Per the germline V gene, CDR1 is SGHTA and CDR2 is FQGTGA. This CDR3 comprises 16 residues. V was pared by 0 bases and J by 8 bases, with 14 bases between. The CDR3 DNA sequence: TGTGCCAGCAGCTTAACTGTGGCAGGGTTCTATTCACCCCTCCACTTT. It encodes CASSLTVAGFYSPLHF. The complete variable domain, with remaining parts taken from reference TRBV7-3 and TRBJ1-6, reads GAGVSQTPSNKVTEKGKYVELRCDPISGHTALYWYRQSLGQGPEFLIYFQGTGAADDSGLPNDRFFAVRPEGSVSTLKIQRTERGDSAVYLCASSLTVAGFYSPLHFGNGTRLTVT.

The CDR3 nucleotides are TGTGCCAGTAGTATTCATGGGGGAGAATCACCCCTCCACTTT. This encodes CASSIHGGESPLHF. V is TRBV19 and J is TRBJ1-6, with D tentatively TRBD1 (5 bases). Germline values: CDR1 LNHDA, CDR2 SQIVND (reference sequence). The CDR3 runs to 14 residues. Deletions cut 3 bases from V and 10 bases from J, with 13 bases between.

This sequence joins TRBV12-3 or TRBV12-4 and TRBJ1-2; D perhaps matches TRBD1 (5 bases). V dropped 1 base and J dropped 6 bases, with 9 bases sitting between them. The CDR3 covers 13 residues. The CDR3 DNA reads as TGTGCCAGCAGTTTAGGTGCCAGGGATGGCTACACCTTC. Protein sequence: CASSLGARDGYTF.

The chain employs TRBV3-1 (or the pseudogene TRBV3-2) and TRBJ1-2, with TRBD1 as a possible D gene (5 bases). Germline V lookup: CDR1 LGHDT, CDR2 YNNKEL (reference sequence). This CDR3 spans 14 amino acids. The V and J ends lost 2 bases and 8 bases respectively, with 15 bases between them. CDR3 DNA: TGTGCCAGCAGCCAACGGAGGGACCGGGAAGGCTACACCTTC. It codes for CASSQRRDREGYTF.

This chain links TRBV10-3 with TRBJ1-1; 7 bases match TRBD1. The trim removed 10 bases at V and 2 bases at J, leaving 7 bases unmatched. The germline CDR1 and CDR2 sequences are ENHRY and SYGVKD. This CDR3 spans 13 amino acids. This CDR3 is CATTGTDNTEAFF. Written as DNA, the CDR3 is TGTGCCACCACCGGGACAGACAACACTGAAGCTTTCTTT.

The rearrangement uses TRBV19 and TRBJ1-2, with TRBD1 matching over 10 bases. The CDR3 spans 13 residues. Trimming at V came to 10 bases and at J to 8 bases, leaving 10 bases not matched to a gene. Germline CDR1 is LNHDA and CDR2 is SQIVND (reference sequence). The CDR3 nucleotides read TGTGCCACCGGAGACAGGGGGCGCACCGGCTACACCTTC. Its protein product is CATGDRGRTGYTF.

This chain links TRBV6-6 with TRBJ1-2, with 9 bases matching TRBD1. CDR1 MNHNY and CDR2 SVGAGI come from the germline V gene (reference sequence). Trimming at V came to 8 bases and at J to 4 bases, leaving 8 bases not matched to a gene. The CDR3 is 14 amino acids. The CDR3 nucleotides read TGTGCCAGCGCAACGACAGGGGGTACCTATGGCTACACCTTC. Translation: CASATTGGTYGYTF.

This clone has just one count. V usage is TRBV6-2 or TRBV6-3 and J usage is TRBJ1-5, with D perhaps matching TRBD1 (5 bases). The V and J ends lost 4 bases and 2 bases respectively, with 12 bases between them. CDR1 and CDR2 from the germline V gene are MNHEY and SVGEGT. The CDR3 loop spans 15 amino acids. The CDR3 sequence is CASSSGGGGNQPQHF. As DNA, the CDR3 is TGTGCCAGCAGTTCCGGCGGGGGTGGCAATCAGCCCCAGCATTTT.

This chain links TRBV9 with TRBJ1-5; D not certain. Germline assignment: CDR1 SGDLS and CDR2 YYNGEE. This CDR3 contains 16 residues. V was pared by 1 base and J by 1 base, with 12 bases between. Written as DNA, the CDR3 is TGTGCCAGCAGCGTAACGTCCGACCCAAGCAATCAGCCCCAGCATTTT. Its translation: CASSVTSDPSNQPQHF.

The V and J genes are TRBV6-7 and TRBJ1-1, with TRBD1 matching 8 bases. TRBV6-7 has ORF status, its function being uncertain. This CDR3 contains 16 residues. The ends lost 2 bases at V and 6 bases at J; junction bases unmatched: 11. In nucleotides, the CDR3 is TGTGCCAGCAGTTACAGGGGGCAGTCAGGGGGCCCTGAAGCTTTCTTT. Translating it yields CASSYRGQSGGPEAFF.

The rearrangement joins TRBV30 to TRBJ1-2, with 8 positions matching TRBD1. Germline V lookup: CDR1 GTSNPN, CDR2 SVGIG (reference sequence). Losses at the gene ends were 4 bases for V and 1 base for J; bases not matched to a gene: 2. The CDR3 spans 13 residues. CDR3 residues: CAWKTGGNYGYTF. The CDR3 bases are TGTGCCTGGAAAACAGGGGGTAACTATGGCTACACCTTC.